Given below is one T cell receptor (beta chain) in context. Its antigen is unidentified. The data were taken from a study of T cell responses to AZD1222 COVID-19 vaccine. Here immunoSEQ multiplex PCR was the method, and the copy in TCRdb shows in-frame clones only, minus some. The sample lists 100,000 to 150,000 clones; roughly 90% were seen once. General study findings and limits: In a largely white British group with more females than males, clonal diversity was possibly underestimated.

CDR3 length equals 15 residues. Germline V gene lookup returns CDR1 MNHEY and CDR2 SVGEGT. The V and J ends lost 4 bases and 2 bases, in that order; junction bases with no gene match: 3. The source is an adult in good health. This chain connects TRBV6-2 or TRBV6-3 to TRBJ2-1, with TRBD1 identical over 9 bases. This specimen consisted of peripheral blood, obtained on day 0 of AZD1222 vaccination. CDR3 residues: CASSSGQGAYNEQFF. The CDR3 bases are TGTGCCAGCAGTTCGGGACAGGGAGCCTACAATGAGCAGTTCTTC.